This note documents a single T cell receptor beta chain sequence. This record comes from a study of blood T cell repertoires in COVID-19. The wider study: Researchers got acute and convalescent COVID-19 samples from the United States, Italy and Spain. PBMCs, B-cell-depleted T cells, or T cells were the source of the cDNA or gDNA that made up the material.

Original handling: Estimation of nucleated cell counts relied on the amplification of reference gene primers. This table comes from immunoSEQ multiplex PCR, and its TCRdb copy is limited to in-frame clones, with some not included. From that table come the V and J calls and clone size; the DNA was used to work out D and trimming. The sample has a few hundred thousand clones; roughly nine tenths are singletons. The TCR originated in a woman aged 35 to 49 who had recovered from COVID-19. What was sequenced was peripheral blood.

CDR3 amino acids: CASSPNESGSFYGYTF. CDR3 DNA: TGTGCCAGCTCACCAAATGAATCAGGGTCGTTCTATGGCTACACCTTC. The rearrangement joins TRBV18 to TRBJ1-2; possibly TRBD1 for D (5 bases). V was clipped by 2 bases and J by 4 bases, with 17 bases between them. CDR3 length equals 16 residues. The germline V gene has CDR1 KGHSH and CDR2 LQKENI. Based on the CDR3 plus reference TRBV18 and TRBJ1-2, the full variable domain is NAGVMQNPRHLVRRRGQEARLRCSPMKGHSHVYWYRQLPEEGLKFMVYLQKENIIDESGMPKERFSAEFPKEGPSILRIQQVVRGDSAAYFCASSPNESGSFYGYTFGSGTRLTVV.